The rows below give T cell receptor beta chains drawn from one sample of a study of shared clonotypes between healthy human individuals. Here immunoSEQ multiplex PCR was the method, and the copy in TCRdb shows in-frame clones only, minus some. The table records about 2.3 million clones, 85% to 95% of them present only once. The sequencing sample was made of naive CD4+ T cells from PBMCs. These receptors were obtained from a man aged 18 to 30 in good health. Some clones in this sample may be carry-over from other donors' samples. Both conserved end residues are part of each CDR3. Each record gives: V gene, CDR3 length, D gene, J gene, clone size, CDR3 protein, CDR3 DNA. D genes are given only for firm matches. Clone size appears in some rows only: once, few, many, or a class for an expanded clone.

TRBV28,15,TRBD1,TRBJ2-3,.,CASSLRDRGTDTQYF,TGTGCCAGCAGTTTAAGAGACAGGGGAACAGATACGCAGTATTTT
TRBV28,13,.,TRBJ2-7,.,CASSTAPLEQQYF,TGTGCCAGCAGCACCGCCCCCCTAGAGCAGCAGTACTTC
TRBV27,13,.,TRBJ1-1,.,CASSFRAATEAFF,TGTGCCAGCAGTTTTCGGGCAGCCACTGAAGCTTTCTTT
TRBV30,13,.,TRBJ1-5,.,CAWSVGLNQPQHF,TGTGCCTGGAGTGTGGGACTCAATCAGCCCCAGCATTTT
TRBV10-3,15,TRBD2,TRBJ2-7,.,CASNPGGLAGDEQYF,TGTGCCAGCAACCCCGGGGGACTAGCGGGAGACGAGCAGTACTTC
TRBV5-1,15,.,TRBJ1-4,.,CASSLEGRSGEKLFF,TGCGCCAGCAGCTTGGAGGGGAGGTCTGGGGAAAAACTGTTTTTT
TRBV30,12,.,TRBJ2-7,.,CAWSIAVSAQYF,TGTGCCTGGAGTATAGCGGTATCAGCTCAGTACTTC
TRBV10-3,13,.,TRBJ1-1,.,CAITTGPNTEAFF,TGTGCCATAACGACAGGACCGAACACTGAAGCTTTCTTT
TRBV28,15,.,TRBJ2-1,.,CASSLGGHLTSEQFF,TGTGCCAGCAGTTTAGGGGGTCACCTGACTAGTGAGCAGTTCTTC
TRBV9,15,TRBD2,TRBJ2-1,.,CASSVSSGAYNEQFF,TGTGCCAGCAGCGTAAGTAGCGGGGCTTACAATGAGCAGTTCTTC
TRBV28,16,.,TRBJ2-1,.,CASSGRDPRHYNEQFF,TGTGCCAGCAGTGGGCGGGACCCCAGACACTACAATGAGCAGTTCTTC
TRBV21-1,16,.,TRBJ1-5,.,CASSDPPAREYQPQHF,TGTGCCAGCAGCGATCCGCCCGCCCGCGAGTATCAGCCCCAGCATTTT
TRBV11-2,14,.,TRBJ1-1,.,CASSLAPVNTEAFF,TGTGCCAGCAGCTTAGCCCCAGTGAACACTGAAGCTTTCTTT
TRBV4-3,14,.,TRBJ2-1,.,CASSPQPGSSEQFF,TGCGCCAGCAGCCCCCAGCCAGGGTCCAGTGAGCAGTTCTTC
TRBV7-2,16,.,TRBJ2-2,once,CASSLDRTGKAGELFF,TGTGCCAGCAGCTTAGATCGGACTGGGAAGGCCGGGGAGCTGTTTTTT
TRBV30,15,TRBD2,TRBJ2-3,.,CAWSILAGVSDTQYF,TGTGCCTGGAGTATATTAGCGGGAGTGTCAGATACGCAGTATTTT
TRBV7-2,16,.,TRBJ2-2,.,CASSPRPGTNTGELFF,TGTGCCAGCAGCCCGAGGCCGGGGACAAACACCGGGGAGCTGTTTTTT
TRBV12-1,15,.,TRBJ2-7,.,CASKLLAELSYEQYF,TGTGCCAGCAAGCTACTAGCGGAACTGTCCTACGAGCAGTACTTC
TRBV7-9,16,.,TRBJ2-1,.,CASSPMGRLDLNEQFF,TGTGCCAGCAGTCCCATGGGGAGACTAGACCTAAATGAGCAGTTCTTC
TRBV2,12,.,TRBJ2-7,.,CASSEWGYEQYF,TGTGCCAGCAGCGAATGGGGGTACGAGCAGTACTTC
TRBV19,20,TRBD1,TRBJ1-4,.,CASSIGPGQGAKWTNEKLFF,TGTGCCAGTAGTATTGGGCCCGGACAGGGGGCGAAGTGGACTAATGAAAAACTGTTTTTT
TRBV6-1,13,.,TRBJ2-1,.,CASSESRKDEQFF,TGTGCCAGCAGTGAAAGTCGGAAGGATGAGCAGTTCTTC
TRBV5-1,17,TRBD2,TRBJ2-5,.,CASSPRWASGNQETQYF,TGCGCCAGCAGCCCGAGGTGGGCTAGCGGTAACCAAGAGACCCAGTACTTC
TRBV7-2,17,TRBD1,TRBJ2-3,.,CASSLGARQGGTDTQYF,TGTGCCAGCAGCTTAGGGGCCAGACAGGGTGGAACAGATACGCAGTATTTT
TRBV27,14,.,TRBJ2-3,.,CASSTFTRAVKEYF,TGTGCCAGCAGTACCTTCACTCGGGCGGTGAAAGAGTATTTT
TRBV10-2,14,TRBD1,TRBJ1-1,few,CASRRTGDDTEAFF,TGCGCCAGCAGAAGGACAGGCGACGACACTGAAGCTTTCTTT
TRBV7-2,15,.,TRBJ2-2,.,CASSPQGGGTGELFF,TGTGCCAGCAGCCCACAGGGTGGGGGCACCGGGGAGCTGTTTTTT
TRBV5-1,16,.,TRBJ2-2,.,CASSLGFRGATGELFF,TGCGCCAGCAGCTTGGGCTTCCGGGGAGCCACCGGGGAGCTGTTTTTT
TRBV6-1,15,TRBD2,TRBJ2-7,.,CASSEGAGVPYEQYF,TGTGCCAGCAGTGAAGGGGCGGGAGTTCCCTACGAGCAGTACTTC
TRBV28,17,TRBD1,TRBJ2-7,.,CASSGAPGTGGSYEQYF,TGTGCCAGCAGCGGGGCTCCCGGGACAGGGGGATCCTACGAGCAGTACTTC
TRBV7-2,14,.,TRBJ2-7,.,CASSLSGSSYEQYF,TGTGCCAGCAGCCTGTCAGGGAGCTCCTACGAGCAGTACTTC
TRBV18,16,.,TRBJ1-2,.,CASSPTSPSADYGYTF,TGTGCCAGCTCACCAACGAGTCCATCAGCTGACTATGGCTACACCTTC
TRBV10-1,15,TRBD1,TRBJ2-5,.,CASSEKQGAGETQYF,TGCGCCAGCAGTGAGAAACAGGGGGCGGGAGAGACCCAGTACTTC
TRBV28,15,TRBD1,TRBJ1-2,.,CASSGTGKAARGYTF,TGTGCATCGTCCGGGACAGGGAAGGCCGCGCGAGGCTACACCTTC
TRBV6-5,13,.,TRBJ2-5,.,CASTPPGEETQYF,TGTGCCAGCACGCCCCCCGGGGAGGAGACCCAGTACTTC
TRBV4-1,19,TRBD1,TRBJ1-3,.,CASNPGTVRTPLDGNTIYF,TGCGCCAGCAACCCCGGGACAGTTCGAACCCCTTTGGATGGAAACACCATATATTTT
TRBV28,14,TRBD1,TRBJ1-1,.,CASSSSRTGDRAFF,TGTGCCAGCAGTTCCAGTCGGACAGGGGATCGGGCTTTCTTT
TRBV10-3,13,.,TRBJ1-2,once,CAIKGGANYGYTF,TGTGCCATCAAGGGCGGGGCTAACTATGGCTACACCTTC
TRBV6-1,14,.,TRBJ2-7,.,CASNYRENSYEQYF,TGTGCCAGCAATTACAGGGAGAACTCCTACGAGCAGTACTTC
TRBV7-2,20,.,TRBJ1-4,.,CASSLAAVSGTRPLNEKLFF,TGTGCCAGCAGCTTAGCCGCGGTCTCCGGGACGAGGCCTCTTAATGAAAAACTGTTTTTT
TRBV29-1,13,.,TRBJ2-3,.,CSVGVRGADTQYF,TGCAGCGTTGGGGTTAGGGGTGCAGATACGCAGTATTTT
TRBV9,15,.,TRBJ2-1,.,CASSPRDGLYNEQFF,TGTGCCAGCAGCCCCCGGGACGGTCTCTACAATGAGCAGTTCTTC